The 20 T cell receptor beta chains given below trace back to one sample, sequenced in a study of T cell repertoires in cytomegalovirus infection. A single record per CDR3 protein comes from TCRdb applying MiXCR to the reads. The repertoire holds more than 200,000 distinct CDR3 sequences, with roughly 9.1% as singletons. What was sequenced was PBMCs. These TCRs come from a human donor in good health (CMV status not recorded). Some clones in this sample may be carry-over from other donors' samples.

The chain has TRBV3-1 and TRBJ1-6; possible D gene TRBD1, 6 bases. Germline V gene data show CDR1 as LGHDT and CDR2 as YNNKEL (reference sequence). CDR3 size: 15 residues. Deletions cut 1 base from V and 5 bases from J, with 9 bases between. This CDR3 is CASSQVGADNSPLHF. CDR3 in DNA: TGTGCCAGCAGCCAAGTGGGGGCGGATAATTCACCCCTCCACTTT.

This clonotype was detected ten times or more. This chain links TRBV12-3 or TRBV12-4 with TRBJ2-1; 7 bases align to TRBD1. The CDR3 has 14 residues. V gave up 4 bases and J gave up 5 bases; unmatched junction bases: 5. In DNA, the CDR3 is TGTGCCAGCAGTTCCCACAGGGGTAACAATGAGCAGTTCTTC. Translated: CASSSHRGNNEQFF.

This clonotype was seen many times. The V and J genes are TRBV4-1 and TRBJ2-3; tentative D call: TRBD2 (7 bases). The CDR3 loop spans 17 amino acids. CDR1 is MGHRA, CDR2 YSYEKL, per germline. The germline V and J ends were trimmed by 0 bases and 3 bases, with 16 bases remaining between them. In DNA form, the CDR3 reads TGCGCCAGCAGCCAAGAATTTGTAGGGGGGGGGACAGATACGCAGTATTTT. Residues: CASSQEFVGGGTDTQYF.

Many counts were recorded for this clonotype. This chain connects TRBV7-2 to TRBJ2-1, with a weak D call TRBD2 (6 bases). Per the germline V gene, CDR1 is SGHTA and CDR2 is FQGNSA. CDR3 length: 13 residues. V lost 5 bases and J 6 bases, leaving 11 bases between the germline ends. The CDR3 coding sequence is TGTGCCAGCAGCCCCGGACTACCCAATGAGCAGTTCTTC. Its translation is CASSPGLPNEQFF.

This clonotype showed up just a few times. As DNA, the CDR3 is TGTGCCAGTAGTACACTAATCACAGATACGCAGTATTTT. This sequence encodes CASSTLITDTQYF. The rearrangement joins TRBV19 to TRBJ2-3; no definite D call. CDR1 and CDR2 from the germline V gene are LNHDA and SQIVND (reference sequence). The germline V and J ends were trimmed by 4 bases and 2 bases, with 7 bases remaining between them. The CDR3 runs to 13 residues.

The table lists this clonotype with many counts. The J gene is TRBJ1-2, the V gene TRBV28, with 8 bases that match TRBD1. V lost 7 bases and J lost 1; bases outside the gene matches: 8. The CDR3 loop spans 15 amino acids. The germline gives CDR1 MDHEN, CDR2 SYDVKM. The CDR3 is CASIPSGGLNYGYTF. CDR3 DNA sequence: TGTGCCAGCATCCCCTCAGGGGGCCTTAACTATGGCTACACCTTC.

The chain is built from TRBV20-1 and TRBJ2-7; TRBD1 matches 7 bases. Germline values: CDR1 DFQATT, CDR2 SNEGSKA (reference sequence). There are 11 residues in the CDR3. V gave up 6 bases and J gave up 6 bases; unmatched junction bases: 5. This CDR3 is CSAQTGREQYF. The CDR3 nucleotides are TGCAGTGCGCAGACAGGGCGCGAGCAGTACTTC.

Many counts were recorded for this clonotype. The CDR3 reads CASSRSNMGQGAAEAFF. Written as DNA, the CDR3 is TGTGCCAGCAGCCGATCAAATATGGGACAGGGGGCGGCTGAAGCTTTCTTT. The rearrangement uses TRBV7-2 and TRBJ1-1; 12 nucleotides match TRBD1. This CDR3 spans 17 amino acids. After removal of 5 bases from V and 6 bases from J, the junction contained 13 bases not matched to a gene. The germline V gene has CDR1 SGHTA and CDR2 FQGNSA.

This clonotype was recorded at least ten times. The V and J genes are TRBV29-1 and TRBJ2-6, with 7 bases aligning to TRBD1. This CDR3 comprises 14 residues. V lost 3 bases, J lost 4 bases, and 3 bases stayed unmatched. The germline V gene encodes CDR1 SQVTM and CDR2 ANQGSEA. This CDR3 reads CSVETGTGANVLTF. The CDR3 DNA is TGCAGCGTTGAGACAGGGACCGGGGCCAACGTCCTGACTTTC.

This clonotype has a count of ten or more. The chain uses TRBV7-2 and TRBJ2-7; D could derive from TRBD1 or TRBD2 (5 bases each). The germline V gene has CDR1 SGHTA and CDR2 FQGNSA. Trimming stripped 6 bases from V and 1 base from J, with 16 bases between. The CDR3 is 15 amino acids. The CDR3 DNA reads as TGTGCCAGCAGACCAGGGACCACCCCTTCCTACGAGCAGTACTTC. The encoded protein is CASRPGTTPSYEQYF.

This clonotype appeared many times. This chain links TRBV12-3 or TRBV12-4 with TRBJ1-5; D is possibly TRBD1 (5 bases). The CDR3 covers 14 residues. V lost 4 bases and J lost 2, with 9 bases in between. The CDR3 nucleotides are TGTGCCAGCAGTTCCCAGGGTGGCAATCAGCCCCAGCATTTT. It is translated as CASSSQGGNQPQHF.

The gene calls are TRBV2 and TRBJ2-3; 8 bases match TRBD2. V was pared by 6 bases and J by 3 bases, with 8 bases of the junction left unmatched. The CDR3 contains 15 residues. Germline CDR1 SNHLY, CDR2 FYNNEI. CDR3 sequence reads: CASRGGGGPTDTQYF. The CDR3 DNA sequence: TGTGCCAGCAGGGGGGGCGGGGGGCCGACAGATACGCAGTATTTT.

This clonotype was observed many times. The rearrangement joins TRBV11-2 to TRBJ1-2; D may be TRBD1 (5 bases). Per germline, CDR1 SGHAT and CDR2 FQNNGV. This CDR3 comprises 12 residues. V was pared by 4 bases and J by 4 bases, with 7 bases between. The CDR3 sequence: CASSSGPYGYTF. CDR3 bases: TGTGCCAGCAGCTCGGGACCCTATGGCTACACCTTC.

The CDR3 DNA follows: TGTGCCAGCAGTGAAGGTCGGTTTAGCAATCAGCCCCAGCATTTT. This gives the protein CASSEGRFSNQPQHF. The genes are TRBV25-1 and TRBJ1-5; D is undetermined. This CDR3 spans 15 amino acids. Germline CDR1 reads MGHDK; CDR2 reads SYGVNS. Trimming took 2 bases from V and 0 from J, leaving 8 bases between them.

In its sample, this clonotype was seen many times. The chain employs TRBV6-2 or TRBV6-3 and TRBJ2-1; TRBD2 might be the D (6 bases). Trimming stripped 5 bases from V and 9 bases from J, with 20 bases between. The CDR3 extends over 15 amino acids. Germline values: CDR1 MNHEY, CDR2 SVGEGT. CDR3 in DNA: TGTGCCAGCAGTGGAGGGACCGGGCGACGGGGTGAGCAGTTCTTC. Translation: CASSGGTGRRGEQFF.

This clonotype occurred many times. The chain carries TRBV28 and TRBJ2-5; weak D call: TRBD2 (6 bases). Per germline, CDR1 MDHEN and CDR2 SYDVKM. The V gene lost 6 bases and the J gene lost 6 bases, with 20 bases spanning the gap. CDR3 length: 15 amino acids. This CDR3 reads CASSSVTDAGKTQYF. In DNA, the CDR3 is TGTGCCAGCAGCTCAGTGACGGACGCGGGAAAGACCCAGTACTTC.

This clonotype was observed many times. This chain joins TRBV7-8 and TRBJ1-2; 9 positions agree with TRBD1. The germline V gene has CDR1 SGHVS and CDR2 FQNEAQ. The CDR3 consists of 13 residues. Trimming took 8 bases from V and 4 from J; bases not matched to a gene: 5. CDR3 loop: CASHRGPGYGYTF. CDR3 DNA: TGTGCCAGCCACAGGGGGCCCGGCTATGGCTACACCTTC.

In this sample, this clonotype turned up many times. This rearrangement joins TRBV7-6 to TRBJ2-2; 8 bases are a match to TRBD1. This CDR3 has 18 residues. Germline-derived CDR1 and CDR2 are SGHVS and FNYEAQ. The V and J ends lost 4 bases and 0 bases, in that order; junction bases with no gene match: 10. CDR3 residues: CASSSDRDKPSNTGELFF. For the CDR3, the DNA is TGTGCCAGCAGCTCGGACAGGGACAAGCCCTCGAACACCGGGGAGCTGTTTTTT.

The CDR3 DNA reads TGTGCCATCAGTGATTCGAATACGCAGTATTTT. It codes for CAISDSNTQYF. The rearrangement uses TRBV10-3 and TRBJ2-3, with unresolved D. The CDR3 is 11 residues long. Germline CDR1 and CDR2: ENHRY and SYGVKD. Trimming shortened V by 3 bases and J by 7 bases, and 5 bases separated the two germline ends.

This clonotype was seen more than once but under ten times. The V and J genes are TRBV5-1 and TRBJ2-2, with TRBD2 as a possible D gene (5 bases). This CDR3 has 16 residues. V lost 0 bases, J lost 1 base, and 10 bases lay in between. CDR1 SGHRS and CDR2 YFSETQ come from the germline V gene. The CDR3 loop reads CASSLVSGLNTGELFF. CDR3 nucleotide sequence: TGCGCCAGCAGCTTGGTCAGCGGATTGAACACCGGGGAGCTGTTTTTT.